This TCR beta chain was obtained from a study of cytomegalovirus exposure and HLA in healthy donors. Across the study: According to later analysis, the same platform produced the 120 or so validation and some 680 first-cohort repertoires. Study-wide results and limits: Within the 120 validation repertoires, first-cohort TCR clusters tended to co-occur, according to a later analysis.

CDR1 WNHNN and CDR2 SYGVQD come from the germline V gene (reference sequence). V lost 0 bases, J lost 7 bases, and 12 bases lay in between. The CDR3 is made up of 15 amino acids. The repertoire was sequenced with immunoSEQ multiplex PCR; TCRdb's copy has only in-frame clones and lacks some. The sample records 200,000 to 250,000 clones, roughly 91% being singletons. The sample holds a few counts of this clone. The antigen is unknown. The sequence was obtained from a woman aged 18 to 35 in good health and CMV-seropositive. This sequence joins TRBV10-1 and TRBJ2-2; D might be TRBD1 (5 bases). The sample was PBMCs. In DNA form, the CDR3 reads TGCGCCAGCAGTGAGTCGAACTCAGGGATCGGGGAGCTGTTTTTT. Its translation: CASSESNSGIGELFF.